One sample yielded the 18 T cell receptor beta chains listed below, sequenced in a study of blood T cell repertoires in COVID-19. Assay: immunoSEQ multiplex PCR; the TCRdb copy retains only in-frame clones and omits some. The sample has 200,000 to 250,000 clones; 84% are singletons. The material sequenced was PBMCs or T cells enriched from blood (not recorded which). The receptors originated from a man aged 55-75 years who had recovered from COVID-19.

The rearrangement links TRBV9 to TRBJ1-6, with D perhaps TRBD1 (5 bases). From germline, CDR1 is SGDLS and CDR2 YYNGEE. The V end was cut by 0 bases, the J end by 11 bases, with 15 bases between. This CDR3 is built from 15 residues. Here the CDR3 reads CASSVAAGLPTPLHF. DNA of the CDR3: TGTGCCAGCAGCGTAGCCGCAGGGCTTCCGACACCCCTCCACTTT. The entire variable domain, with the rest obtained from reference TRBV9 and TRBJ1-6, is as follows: DSGVTQTPKHLITATGQRVTLRCSPRSGDLSVYWYQQSLDQGLQFLIQYYNGEERAKGNILERFSAQQFPDLHSELNLSSLELGDSALYFCASSVAAGLPTPLHFGNGTRLTVT.

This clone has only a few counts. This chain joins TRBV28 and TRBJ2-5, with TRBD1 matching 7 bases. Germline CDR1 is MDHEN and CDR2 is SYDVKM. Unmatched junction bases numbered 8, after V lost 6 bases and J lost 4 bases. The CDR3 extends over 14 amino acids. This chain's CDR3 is CASRPPGQRETQYF. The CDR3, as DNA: TGTGCCAGCAGACCGCCGGGACAGCGAGAGACCCAGTACTTC.

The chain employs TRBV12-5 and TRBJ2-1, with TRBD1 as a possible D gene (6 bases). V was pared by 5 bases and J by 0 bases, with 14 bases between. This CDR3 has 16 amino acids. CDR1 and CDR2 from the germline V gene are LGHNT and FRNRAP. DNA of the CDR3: TGTGCTAGTGGTCCCCGGGACATTAGCTCCTACAATGAGCAGTTCTTC. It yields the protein CASGPRDISSYNEQFF. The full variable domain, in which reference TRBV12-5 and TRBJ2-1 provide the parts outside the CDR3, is DARVTQTPRHKVTEMGQEVTMRCQPILGHNTVFWYRQTMMQGLELLAYFRNRAPLDDSGMPKDRFSAEMPDATLATLKIQPSEPRDSAVYFCASGPRDISSYNEQFFGPGTRLTVL.

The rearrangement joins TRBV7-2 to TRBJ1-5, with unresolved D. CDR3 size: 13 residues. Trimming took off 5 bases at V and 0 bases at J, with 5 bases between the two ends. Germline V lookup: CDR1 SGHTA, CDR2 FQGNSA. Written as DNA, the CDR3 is TGTGCCAGCAGCCCAAATAGCAATCAGCCCCAGCATTTT. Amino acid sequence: CASSPNSNQPQHF.

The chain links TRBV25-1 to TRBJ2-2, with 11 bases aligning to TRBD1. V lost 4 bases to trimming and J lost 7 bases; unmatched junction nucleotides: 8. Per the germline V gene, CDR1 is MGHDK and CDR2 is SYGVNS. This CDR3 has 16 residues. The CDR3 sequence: CASSARPGTGGGELFF. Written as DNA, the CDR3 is TGTGCCAGCAGTGCCCGTCCCGGGACAGGGGGCGGGGAGCTGTTTTTT.

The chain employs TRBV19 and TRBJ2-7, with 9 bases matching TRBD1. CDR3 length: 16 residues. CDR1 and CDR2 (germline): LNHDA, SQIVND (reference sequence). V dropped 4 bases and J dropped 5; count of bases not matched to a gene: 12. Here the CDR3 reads CASSRGDRESWDEQYF. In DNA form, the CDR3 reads TGTGCCAGTAGTAGGGGGGACAGGGAATCATGGGACGAGCAGTACTTC.

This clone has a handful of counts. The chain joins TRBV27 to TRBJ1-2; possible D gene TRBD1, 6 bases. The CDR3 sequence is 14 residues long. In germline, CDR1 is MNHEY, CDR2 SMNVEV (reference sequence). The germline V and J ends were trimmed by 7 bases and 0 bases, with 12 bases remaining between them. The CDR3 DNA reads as TGTGCCAGCACTAAACAGGGTGCTAACTATGGCTACACCTTC. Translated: CASTKQGANYGYTF.

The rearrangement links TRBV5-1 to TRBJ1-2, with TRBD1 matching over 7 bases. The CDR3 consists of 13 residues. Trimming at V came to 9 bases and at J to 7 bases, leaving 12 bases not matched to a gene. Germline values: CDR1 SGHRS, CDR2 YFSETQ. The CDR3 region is CATSRQGSVGYTF. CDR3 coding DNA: TGCGCCACCTCACGACAGGGTTCGGTTGGCTACACCTTC.

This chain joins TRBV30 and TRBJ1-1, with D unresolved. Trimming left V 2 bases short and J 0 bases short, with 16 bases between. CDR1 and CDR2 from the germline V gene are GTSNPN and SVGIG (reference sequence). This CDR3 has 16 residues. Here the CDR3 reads CAWSPRTREMNTEAFF. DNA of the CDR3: TGTGCCTGGAGTCCCCGTACTCGGGAGATGAACACTGAAGCTTTCTTT.

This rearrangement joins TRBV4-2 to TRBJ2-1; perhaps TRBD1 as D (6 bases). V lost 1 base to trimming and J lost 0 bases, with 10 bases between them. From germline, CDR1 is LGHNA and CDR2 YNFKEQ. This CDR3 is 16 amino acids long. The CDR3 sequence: CASSQGDITSYNEQFF. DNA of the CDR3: TGTGCCAGCAGCCAAGGGGACATAACCTCCTACAATGAGCAGTTCTTC.

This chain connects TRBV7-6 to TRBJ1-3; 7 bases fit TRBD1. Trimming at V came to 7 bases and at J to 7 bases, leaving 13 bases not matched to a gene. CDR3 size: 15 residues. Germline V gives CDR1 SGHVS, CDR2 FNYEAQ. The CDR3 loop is CASTTRGSLGNTIYF. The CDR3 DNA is TGTGCCAGCACTACCAGGGGGTCTTTGGGGAACACCATATATTTT.

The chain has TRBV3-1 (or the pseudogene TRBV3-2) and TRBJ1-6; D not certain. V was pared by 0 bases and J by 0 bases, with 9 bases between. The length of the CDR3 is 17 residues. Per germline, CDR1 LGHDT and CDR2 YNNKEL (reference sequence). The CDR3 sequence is CASSQDLPSSYNSPLHF. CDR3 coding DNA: TGTGCCAGCAGCCAAGATCTGCCGAGCTCCTATAATTCACCCCTCCACTTT.

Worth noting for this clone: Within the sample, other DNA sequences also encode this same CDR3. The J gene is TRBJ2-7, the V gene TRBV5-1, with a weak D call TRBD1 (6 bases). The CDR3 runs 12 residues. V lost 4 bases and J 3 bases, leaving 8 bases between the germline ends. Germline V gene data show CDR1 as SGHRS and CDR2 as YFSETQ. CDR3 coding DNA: TGCGCCAGCAGCGCACAGGGCTACGAGCAGTACTTC. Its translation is CASSAQGYEQYF.

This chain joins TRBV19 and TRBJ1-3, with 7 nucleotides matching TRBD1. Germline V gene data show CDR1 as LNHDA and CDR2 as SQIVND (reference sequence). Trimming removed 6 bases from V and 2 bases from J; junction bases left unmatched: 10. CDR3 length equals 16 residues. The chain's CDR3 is CASSSKRTGPGNTIYF. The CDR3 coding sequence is TGTGCCAGTAGCAGCAAAAGGACAGGCCCTGGAAACACCATATATTTT.

Here the CDR3 DNA reads TGTGCCAGCAGTTATACCTTAGGACAGGGCAATCAGCCCCAGCATTTT. Translating it yields CASSYTLGQGNQPQHF. The chain carries TRBV6-6 and TRBJ1-5, with 7 bases that match TRBD1. In germline, CDR1 is MNHNY, CDR2 SVGAGI (reference sequence). V shed 3 bases and J 2 bases; nucleotides not matched to a gene: 7. CDR3 size: 16 residues.

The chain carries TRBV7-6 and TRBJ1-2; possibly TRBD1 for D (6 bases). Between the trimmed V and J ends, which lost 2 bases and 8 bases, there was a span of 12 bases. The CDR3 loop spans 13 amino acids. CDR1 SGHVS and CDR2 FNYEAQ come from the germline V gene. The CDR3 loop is CASSLLQGDGYTF. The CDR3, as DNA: TGTGCCAGCAGCTTACTACAGGGTGACGGCTACACCTTC.

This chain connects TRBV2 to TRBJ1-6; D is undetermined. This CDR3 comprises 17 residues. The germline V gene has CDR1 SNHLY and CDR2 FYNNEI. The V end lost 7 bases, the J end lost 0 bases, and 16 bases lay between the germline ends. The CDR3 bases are TGTGCCAGCACCGAAGGAGGTTGGAGCTCCTATAATTCACCCCTCCACTTT. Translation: CASTEGGWSSYNSPLHF.

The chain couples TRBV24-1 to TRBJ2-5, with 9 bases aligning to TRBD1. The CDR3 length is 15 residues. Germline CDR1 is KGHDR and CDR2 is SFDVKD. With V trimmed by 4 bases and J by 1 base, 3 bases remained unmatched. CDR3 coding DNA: TGTGCCACCAGTGAGACAGGGGGGCTCCAAGAGACCCAGTACTTC. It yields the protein CATSETGGLQETQYF.